Below, 26 T cell receptor beta chains from the same sample are listed, as sequenced in a study of STAT5B mutations in CD4+ large granular lymphocyte leukemia. The assay was immunoSEQ multiplex PCR, and TCRdb's table has in-frame clones only and misses some. The sample lists about 38,000 clones, around 85% occurring once. The sequenced sample consisted of CD4+ T cells from blood buffy coats. These receptors were collected from a human donor in good health.

The chain joins TRBV6-6 to TRBJ2-7; D gene unclear. V was trimmed by 4 bases and J by 7 bases, leaving 14 bases between them. CDR1 and CDR2 (germline): MNHNY, SVGAGI (reference sequence). The CDR3 extends over 13 amino acids. The CDR3 region has the DNA TGTGCCAGCAGTTTGGCCAATCTAGGGGAGCAGTACTTC. Its translation: CASSLANLGEQYF.

The chain has TRBV5-1 and TRBJ1-2, with 7 bases identical to TRBD1. Germline V lookup: CDR1 SGHRS, CDR2 YFSETQ. V lost 0 bases to trimming and J lost 2 bases; unmatched junction nucleotides: 1. The CDR3 has 14 residues. CDR3 region: CASSLEGANYGYTF. The CDR3 bases are TGCGCCAGCAGCTTGGAGGGGGCGAACTATGGCTACACCTTC.

This clone was found once. The chain joins TRBV4-1 to TRBJ2-5, with 8 positions matching TRBD1. The end of the DNA aligns better with TRBJ2-7, so the J call may be wrong. The CDR3 contains 15 residues. Germline CDR1 MGHRA, CDR2 YSYEKL. CDR3 nucleotide sequence: TGCGCCAGCAGCCTGACCGGGACAGGATCCTACGAGCAGTACTTC. As protein: CASSLTGTGSYEQYF.

The CDR3 here is CASSGRLAGNTGELFF. The CDR3, as DNA: TGTGCCAGCAGTGGCCGACTAGCGGGGAACACCGGGGAGCTGTTTTTT. J is TRBJ2-2 and V is TRBV6-1; 10 nucleotides align to TRBD2. Germline V gene lookup returns CDR1 MNHNS and CDR2 SASEGT. CDR3 length: 16 amino acids. The V gene end was trimmed by 4 bases and the J gene end by 1 base; junction bases not matched to a gene: 3.

The rearrangement uses TRBV23-1 and TRBJ1-5; D is perhaps TRBD1 (6 bases). TRBV23-1 falls under the ORF class, with uncertain function. The CDR3 spans 16 residues. V lost 11 bases, J lost 0 bases, and 20 bases lay in between. The CDR3 DNA sequence: TGCGCCCAAGCCCTTTCTCAGGGGTGTAGCAATCAGCCCCAGCATTTT. As protein: CAQALSQGCSNQPQHF.

This sequence joins TRBV5-1 and TRBJ1-4; 7 bases are a match to TRBD1. Per germline, CDR1 SGHRS and CDR2 YFSETQ. Trimming took 1 base from V and 5 from J; bases not matched to a gene: 5. The CDR3 is 15 residues long. CDR3 nucleotides: TGCGCCAGCAGCTTGCAGGGACAGTCCAATGAAAAACTGTTTTTT. This gives the protein CASSLQGQSNEKLFF.

This chain uses TRBV7-2 with TRBJ1-1; D uncertain. This CDR3 has 14 amino acids. Germline-derived CDR1 and CDR2 are SGHTA and FQGNSA. V gave up 2 bases and J gave up 1 base, with 8 bases separating them. CDR3 in DNA: TGTGCCAGCAGCTTACTAGTATCGAACACTGAAGCTTTCTTT. Residues: CASSLLVSNTEAFF.

The chain carries TRBV7-3 and TRBJ2-1; D possibly corresponds to TRBD2 (6 bases). The V end was cut by 0 bases, the J end by 7 bases, with 19 bases between. The CDR3 is made up of 17 amino acids. CDR1 is SGHTA and CDR2 is FQGTGA in the germline V gene. The CDR3 is CASSLTPTAGMGNEQFF. The CDR3 DNA follows: TGTGCCAGCAGCTTAACGCCCACGGCGGGGATGGGTAATGAGCAGTTCTTC.

V and J are TRBV29-1 and TRBJ1-1; 7 nucleotides line up with TRBD1. Looked up from germline, CDR1 is SQVTM and CDR2 is ANQGSEA. This CDR3 contains 15 residues. V dropped 6 bases and J dropped 0; count of bases not matched to a gene: 10. CDR3 region: CSVARTGSLNTEAFF. The CDR3 bases are TGCAGCGTGGCCCGGACAGGTTCTTTGAACACTGAAGCTTTCTTT.

V is TRBV6-5 and J is TRBJ2-7, with TRBD1 matching over 10 bases. The ends lost 6 bases at V and 6 bases at J; junction bases unmatched: 5. The CDR3 extends over 13 amino acids. Germline lookup yields CDR1 MNHEY and CDR2 SVGAGI. Here the CDR3 reads CASRGDRGREQYF. Written as DNA, the CDR3 is TGTGCCAGCAGGGGCGACAGGGGGCGCGAGCAGTACTTC.

This CDR3 is CASSPSTAGTGELFF. CDR3 coding DNA: TGTGCCAGCTCACCCTCGACCGCAGGCACCGGGGAGCTGTTTTTT. The V and J genes are TRBV18 and TRBJ2-2; no definite D call. The CDR3 runs to 15 residues. Germline V gene sequence: CDR1 KGHSH, CDR2 LQKENI. Trimming removed 3 bases at V and 4 bases at J, with 12 bases between.

The rearrangement links TRBV6-5 to TRBJ2-2, with a possible D match to TRBD2 (6 bases). Germline CDR1 MNHEY, CDR2 SVGAGI. V dropped 0 bases and J dropped 8 bases, with 13 bases sitting between them. The CDR3 totals 15 residues. The CDR3 protein is CASSYSPGRSGELFF. The DNA of the CDR3 is TGTGCCAGCAGTTACTCCCCAGGGAGGTCAGGGGAGCTGTTTTTT.

The chain joins TRBV5-6 to TRBJ1-3; D unresolved. The V end lost 4 bases, the J end lost 3 bases, and 14 bases lay between the germline ends. Germline values: CDR1 SGHDT, CDR2 YYEEEE. This CDR3 is 15 amino acids long. The CDR3, as DNA: TGTGCCAGCAGCCCGCGAAGGACCGTTGGAAACACCATATATTTT. Its protein product is CASSPRRTVGNTIYF. Complete variable domain (other parts from reference TRBV5-6 and TRBJ1-3): DAGVTQSPTHLIKTRGQQVTLRCSPKSGHDTVSWYQQALGQGPQFIFQYYEEEERQRGNFPDRFSGHQFPNYSSELNVNALLLGDSALYLCASSPRRTVGNTIYFGEGSWLTVV.

This chain joins TRBV6-5 and TRBJ2-6; D is undetermined. Trimming cost V 0 bases and J 1 base, with 7 bases left between them. CDR3 length: 16 amino acids. CDR1 and CDR2 (germline): MNHEY, SVGAGI. The CDR3 DNA reads as TGTGCCAGCAGTTACTCCTGGGGTTCTGGGGCCAACGTCCTGACTTTC. It encodes CASSYSWGSGANVLTF.

The gene calls are TRBV6-4 and TRBJ1-1, with 9 bases fitting TRBD1. The CDR3 sequence is 16 residues long. The J segment lost 4 bases and the V segment lost 6 bases, leaving 12 bases of the junction unmatched. Germline loops: CDR1 MRHNA, CDR2 SNTAGT. CDR3 in amino acids: CASSKDRGTLGTEAFF. CDR3 bases: TGTGCCAGCAGCAAAGACAGGGGGACCTTGGGCACTGAAGCTTTCTTT.

The rearrangement joins TRBV29-1 to TRBJ1-2; the match to TRBD1 covers 10 bases. CDR1 is SQVTM and CDR2 is ANQGSEA in the germline V gene. The CDR3 totals 15 residues. V was pared by 6 bases and J by 7 bases, with 14 bases of the junction left unmatched. The CDR3, as DNA: TGCAGCGTAGCGAATGACAGGGGGCGTGGCGGTGGCTACACCTTC. It yields the protein CSVANDRGRGGGYTF. Complete variable domain (other parts from reference TRBV29-1 and TRBJ1-2): SAVISQKPSRDICQRGTSLTIQCQVDSQVTMMFWYRQQPGQSLTLIATANQGSEATYESGFVIDKFPISRPNLTFSTLTVSNMSPEDSSIYLCSVANDRGRGGGYTFGSGTRLTVV.

This chain connects TRBV5-1 to TRBJ2-7, with TRBD1 matching over 7 bases. Looked up from germline, CDR1 is SGHRS and CDR2 is YFSETQ. The junction had 9 bases not matched to a gene; V was cut back by 7 bases and J by 2 bases. CDR3 length equals 14 residues. This CDR3 is CASRPGTEPYEQYF. In DNA, the CDR3 is TGCGCCAGCCGTCCAGGGACAGAGCCCTACGAGCAGTACTTC.

V is TRBV10-3 and J is TRBJ2-7; 14 bases are a match to TRBD2. Germline CDR1 ENHRY, CDR2 SYGVKD. The CDR3 loop spans 14 amino acids. Germline trimming cut 5 bases from V and 10 bases from J; bases unmatched to any gene: 7. CDR3 amino acids: CAISNRLAGGYQYF. DNA of the CDR3: TGTGCCATCAGTAACCGACTAGCGGGAGGGTACCAGTACTTC.

The chain combines TRBV11-2 with TRBJ1-6; D is unclear. Trimming left V 2 bases short and J 8 bases short, with 7 bases between. Germline lookup yields CDR1 SGHAT and CDR2 FQNNGV. The CDR3 has 13 amino acids. In nucleotides, the CDR3 is TGTGCCAGCAGCTTATGGACTCATTCACCCCTCCACTTT. It translates to CASSLWTHSPLHF.

The rearrangement uses TRBV4-3 and TRBJ2-5, with D possibly matching TRBD1 (6 bases). V dropped 1 base and J dropped 1 base, with 7 bases sitting between them. The CDR3 consists of 14 residues. Looked up from germline, CDR1 is LGHNA and CDR2 is YSLEER. CDR3 DNA sequence: TGCGCCAGCAGCCAAGGGGACACCCAAGAGACCCAGTACTTC. This codes for CASSQGDTQETQYF.

CDR3 sequence: CASSQDATDSWSGNTIYF. The CDR3 region has the DNA TGTGCCAGCAGCCAAGATGCCACCGATTCTTGGAGCGGAAACACCATATATTTT. V gene TRBV4-2 combines with J gene TRBJ1-3; D is uncertain. The CDR3 covers 18 residues. V dropped 0 bases and J dropped 4 bases, with 19 bases sitting between them. Germline V lookup: CDR1 LGHNA, CDR2 YNFKEQ.

This clone occurred a few times. V and J are TRBV5-1 and TRBJ2-7; TRBD2 might be the D (6 bases). In germline, CDR1 is SGHRS, CDR2 YFSETQ. This CDR3 spans 13 amino acids. V lost 0 bases and J 5 bases, leaving 9 bases between the germline ends. In DNA, the CDR3 is TGCGCCAGCAGCTTGGTGTTAGCGGACGAGCAGTACTTC. Translation: CASSLVLADEQYF.

The chain links TRBV21-1 to TRBJ1-5. TRBV21-1 counts as a pseudogene. This CDR3 has 22 residues. In DNA form, the CDR3 reads TGTGCCAGCAGCAAATCTCCCTTGGCGGGGACCCTGACCTTGTATAGCAATCAGCCCCAGCATTTT. This gives the protein CASSKSPLAGTLTLYSNQPQHF.

The chain is built from TRBV27 and TRBJ1-2, with TRBD1 matching over 10 bases. The V gene end was trimmed by 6 bases and the J gene end by 4 bases; junction bases not matched to a gene: 5. The CDR3 spans 14 residues. The V gene's germline CDR1 is MNHEY and CDR2 SMNVEV (reference sequence). This CDR3 reads CASRPTGGSYGYTF. For the CDR3, the DNA is TGTGCCAGCAGACCGACAGGGGGCTCCTATGGCTACACCTTC.

This chain links TRBV4-2 with TRBJ1-1, with D perhaps matching TRBD1 (6 bases). CDR1 and CDR2 (germline): LGHNA, YNFKEQ. The CDR3 loop spans 15 amino acids. V was trimmed by 3 bases and J by 5 bases, leaving 16 bases between them. The CDR3, as DNA: TGTGCCAGCAGCCAGCTGACAGGAGAACAAACTGAAGCTTTCTTT. It translates to CASSQLTGEQTEAFF.

The chain links TRBV6-1 to TRBJ2-5; TRBD1 aligns across 8 bases. The CDR3 covers 14 residues. The V and J ends lost 10 bases and 5 bases, in that order; junction bases with no gene match: 12. In germline, CDR1 is MNHNS, CDR2 SASEGT. The CDR3 DNA follows: TGTGCCACCGAGGACAGGGCGATCAGGGAGACCCAGTACTTC. This encodes CATEDRAIRETQYF.